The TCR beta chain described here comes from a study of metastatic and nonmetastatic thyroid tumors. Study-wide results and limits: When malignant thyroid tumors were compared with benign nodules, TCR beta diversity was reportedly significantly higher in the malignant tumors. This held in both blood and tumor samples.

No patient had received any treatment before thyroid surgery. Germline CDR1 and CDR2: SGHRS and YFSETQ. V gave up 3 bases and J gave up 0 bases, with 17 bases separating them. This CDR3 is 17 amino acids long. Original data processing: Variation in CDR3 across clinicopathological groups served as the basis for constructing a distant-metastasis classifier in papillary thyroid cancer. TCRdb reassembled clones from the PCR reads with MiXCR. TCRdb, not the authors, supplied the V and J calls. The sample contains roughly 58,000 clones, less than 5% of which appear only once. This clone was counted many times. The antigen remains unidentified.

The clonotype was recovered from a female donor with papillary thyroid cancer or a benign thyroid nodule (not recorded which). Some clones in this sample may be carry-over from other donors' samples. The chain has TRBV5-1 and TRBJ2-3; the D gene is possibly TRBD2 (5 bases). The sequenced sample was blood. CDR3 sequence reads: CASSYPKPSTSTDTQYF. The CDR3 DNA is TGCGCCAGCAGCTACCCGAAGCCTAGCACTAGCACAGATACGCAGTATTTT.